The TCR beta chain under discussion was sequenced for a study of graft-versus-host responses after intestinal transplantation. This table comes from immunoSEQ multiplex PCR, and its TCRdb copy is limited to in-frame clones, with some not included. The sample holds roughly 12,000 clones, less than 85% seen once. As for this clone: No antigen is known for it.

General study points: Early after transplant, HvG declines were associated with peak levels of circulating GvH clones. Investigators detected GvH clones in recipient marrow, with some emerging earlier in ileum or blood.

CDR1 is SQVTM and CDR2 is ANQGSEA in the germline V gene. This CDR3 comprises 14 residues. The ends lost 7 bases at V and 2 bases at J; junction bases unmatched: 6. The receptor comes from a human patient who received an intestinal transplant, so some T cells may come from the graft donor. This specimen consisted of PBMCs, obtained roughly 290 days after intestinal transplant. The chain is built from TRBV29-1 and TRBJ2-2; 8 positions match TRBD1. CDR3 region: CSAGQGVNTGELFF. In DNA form, the CDR3 reads TGCAGCGCAGGACAGGGCGTTAACACCGGGGAGCTGTTTTTT.